A selection of T cell receptor beta chains follows, all from one sample in a study of CD8+ T cells in alopecia areata. Profiled with immunoSEQ multiplex PCR; TCRdb holds only in-frame clones, not every one. The table has about 200,000 clones, roughly three fifths seen once. Sequencing used CD8+ T cells sorted from blood. The receptor set was obtained from a human donor in good health. CDR3s include the opening cysteine and the closing phenylalanine or tryptophan. D genes are given only for firm matches. Clone size is given for some rows only: seen once, a few or many times, or a class if the clone is expanded.

d_gene: NA; abundance: NA; j_gene: TRBJ2-4; v_gene: TRBV27; CDR3nt: TGTGCCAGCAGTTTATCGCTTGGGAGTAACATTCAGTACTTC; CDR3aa: CASSLSLGSNIQYF
d_gene: NA; abundance: NA; j_gene: TRBJ1-5; v_gene: TRBV6-5; CDR3nt: TGTGCCAGCAGTTCGACGGTAAATCAGCCCCAGCATTTT; CDR3aa: CASSSTVNQPQHF
d_gene: NA; abundance: many; j_gene: TRBJ1-1; v_gene: TRBV29-1; CDR3nt: TGCAGCGTTGAACCCGGGGGCACTGAAGCTTTCTTT; CDR3aa: CSVEPGGTEAFF
d_gene: TRBD2; abundance: NA; j_gene: TRBJ2-4; v_gene: TRBV15; CDR3nt: TGTGCCACCAGCAGGGTAGGGACTAGCGGCATTCAGTACTTC; CDR3aa: CATSRVGTSGIQYF
d_gene: TRBD1; abundance: NA; j_gene: TRBJ1-1; v_gene: TRBV29-1; CDR3nt: TGCAGCGTTGATCCTGGCAGGGGGATCACTGAAGCTTTCTTT; CDR3aa: CSVDPGRGITEAFF
d_gene: TRBD2; abundance: NA; j_gene: TRBJ2-5; v_gene: TRBV10-3; CDR3nt: TGTGCCATCAGTGAGTGGGTTAGCGGGGCCTCGGAGACCCAGTACTTC; CDR3aa: CAISEWVSGASETQYF
d_gene: TRBD1; abundance: NA; j_gene: TRBJ1-1; v_gene: TRBV14; CDR3nt: TGTGCCAGCAGCCAGTACAGGGGGCCCACTGAAGCTTTCTTT; CDR3aa: CASSQYRGPTEAFF
d_gene: NA; abundance: NA; j_gene: TRBJ2-3; v_gene: TRBV7-2; CDR3nt: TGTGCCAGCAGCTTGCAGAACACAGATACGCAGTATTTT; CDR3aa: CASSLQNTDTQYF
d_gene: NA; abundance: NA; j_gene: TRBJ1-2; v_gene: TRBV23-1; CDR3nt: TGCGCCAGCAGTCAATGCAGCAGTGGGAAAAATGGCTACACCTTC; CDR3aa: CASSQCSSGKNGYTF
d_gene: NA; abundance: NA; j_gene: TRBJ2-3; v_gene: TRBV2; CDR3nt: TGTGCCAGCAGTGAAGGCCCAGGCGGCGGACCCACCGGAACGCAGTATTTT; CDR3aa: CASSEGPGGGPTGTQYF
d_gene: NA; abundance: NA; j_gene: TRBJ2-7; v_gene: TRBV15; CDR3nt: TGTGCCACCGGGACACCCCTTGAGCAGTACTTC; CDR3aa: CATGTPLEQYF
d_gene: NA; abundance: few; j_gene: TRBJ2-5; v_gene: TRBV6-1; CDR3nt: TGTGCCAGCATTCGGATCGGGGAGGAGACCCAGTACTTC; CDR3aa: CASIRIGEETQYF
d_gene: NA; abundance: NA; j_gene: TRBJ2-7; v_gene: TRBV6-5; CDR3nt: TGTGCCAGCAGTTACAATCAGGGATCCTACGAGCAGTACTTC; CDR3aa: CASSYNQGSYEQYF
d_gene: NA; abundance: NA; j_gene: TRBJ2-4; v_gene: TRBV10-3; CDR3nt: TGTGCCATCAGTGACCGGGAAAACATTCAGTACTTC; CDR3aa: CAISDRENIQYF
d_gene: TRBD2; abundance: NA; j_gene: TRBJ2-1; v_gene: TRBV30; CDR3nt: TGTGCCTGGTCTCTAGCGGGGACACGGAATGAGCAGTTCTTC; CDR3aa: CAWSLAGTRNEQFF
d_gene: TRBD2; abundance: NA; j_gene: TRBJ2-2; v_gene: TRBV5-1; CDR3nt: TGCGCCAGCAGCGAGGCCGGGGGGGCCGGGGAGCTGTTTTTT; CDR3aa: CASSEAGGAGELFF
d_gene: TRBD1; abundance: once; j_gene: TRBJ1-1; v_gene: TRBV13; CDR3nt: TGTGCCAGCAGCCTTCAAGGACAGGGGGGAACTGAAGCTTTCTTT; CDR3aa: CASSLQGQGGTEAFF
d_gene: TRBD1; abundance: NA; j_gene: TRBJ2-4; v_gene: TRBV29-1; CDR3nt: TGCAGCGTTGGAGCAGGGGGCGCGGGCATTCAGTACTTC; CDR3aa: CSVGAGGAGIQYF
d_gene: TRBD1; abundance: NA; j_gene: TRBJ1-4; v_gene: TRBV27; CDR3nt: TGTGCCAGCGGACAGGGCCTTGAAAAACTGTTTTTT; CDR3aa: CASGQGLEKLFF
d_gene: TRBD2; abundance: NA; j_gene: TRBJ2-1; v_gene: TRBV19; CDR3nt: TGTGCCAGTAGTCCGGGACTAGCGGGGGCTGAGCAGTTCTTC; CDR3aa: CASSPGLAGAEQFF
d_gene: NA; abundance: once; j_gene: TRBJ1-2; v_gene: TRBV4-1; CDR3nt: TGCGCCAGCAGCCAAGCGAAGAACGGAGACTATGGCTACACCTTC; CDR3aa: CASSQAKNGDYGYTF
d_gene: TRBD1; abundance: NA; j_gene: TRBJ2-6; v_gene: TRBV29-1; CDR3nt: TGCAGCGCCCCAGACCCCGGACAGGGGGCAGCTGGGGCCAACGTCCTGACTTTC; CDR3aa: CSAPDPGQGAAGANVLTF
d_gene: NA; abundance: NA; j_gene: TRBJ2-1; v_gene: TRBV5-4; CDR3nt: TGTGCCAGCAGCTTATTACTAGCTCTCCCCTACAATGAGCAGTTCTTC; CDR3aa: CASSLLLALPYNEQFF
d_gene: NA; abundance: NA; j_gene: TRBJ2-5; v_gene: TRBV6-5; CDR3nt: TGTGCCGGCAGTTACTCCGCGACTGGAGAGACCCAGTACTTC; CDR3aa: CAGSYSATGETQYF
d_gene: NA; abundance: NA; j_gene: TRBJ1-1; v_gene: TRBV6-5; CDR3nt: TGTGCCAGCAGCCTTGGACAATTCACTGAAGCTTTCTTT; CDR3aa: CASSLGQFTEAFF
d_gene: NA; abundance: NA; j_gene: TRBJ2-7; v_gene: TRBV30; CDR3nt: TGTGCCTGGCGGACGGGGAGCTCCTACGAGCAGTACTTC; CDR3aa: CAWRTGSSYEQYF
d_gene: NA; abundance: NA; j_gene: TRBJ2-1; v_gene: TRBV29-1; CDR3nt: TGCAGCGTTGAAGGGGCAGGGCTCCCCTACAATGAGCAGTTCTTC; CDR3aa: CSVEGAGLPYNEQFF
d_gene: NA; abundance: NA; j_gene: TRBJ2-7; v_gene: TRBV14; CDR3nt: TGTGCCAGCAGCCAAGAAGGCCCGTTCACGAACTCCTACGAGCAGTACTTC; CDR3aa: CASSQEGPFTNSYEQYF
d_gene: NA; abundance: once; j_gene: TRBJ1-2; v_gene: TRBV29-1; CDR3nt: TGCAGCGTTGATTGGGGGCGCAACTATGGCTACACCTTC; CDR3aa: CSVDWGRNYGYTF
d_gene: TRBD1; abundance: NA; j_gene: TRBJ2-1; v_gene: TRBV29-1; CDR3nt: TGCAGCGTTTATAGAGGGGATCCCGGGACAGGGCTCAATGAGCAGTTCTTC; CDR3aa: CSVYRGDPGTGLNEQFF
d_gene: NA; abundance: NA; j_gene: TRBJ1-5; v_gene: TRBV6-5; CDR3nt: TGTGCCAGCAGTTACGGCGGGAACCAGCCCCAGCATTTT; CDR3aa: CASSYGGNQPQHF
d_gene: TRBD2; abundance: NA; j_gene: TRBJ2-3; v_gene: TRBV29-1; CDR3nt: TGCAGCGTCCCGACTAGCGAACACCAAACCACAGATACGCAGTATTTT; CDR3aa: CSVPTSEHQTTDTQYF
d_gene: NA; abundance: NA; j_gene: TRBJ2-6; v_gene: TRBV27; CDR3nt: TGTGCCAGCAGTATGTTCCCTGGGGCCAACGTCCTGACTTTC; CDR3aa: CASSMFPGANVLTF
d_gene: TRBD1; abundance: NA; j_gene: TRBJ1-2; v_gene: TRBV29-1; CDR3nt: TGCAGCGTTCCCGACAGGGCGGGCGGCTACACCTTC; CDR3aa: CSVPDRAGGYTF
d_gene: TRBD2; abundance: NA; j_gene: TRBJ2-7; v_gene: TRBV6-5; CDR3nt: TGTGCCAGTGCAGTCGTGACTAGCGGTACCTACGAGCAGTACTTC; CDR3aa: CASAVVTSGTYEQYF
d_gene: TRBD1; abundance: NA; j_gene: TRBJ2-7; v_gene: TRBV27; CDR3nt: TGTGCCAGCAGTTTCGGGACAGGGGTGTACGAGCAGTACTTC; CDR3aa: CASSFGTGVYEQYF
d_gene: NA; abundance: once; j_gene: TRBJ2-5; v_gene: TRBV19; CDR3nt: TGTGCCAGTAGTGAGGGCAGATTCCAAGAGACCCAGTACTTC; CDR3aa: CASSEGRFQETQYF
d_gene: TRBD2; abundance: NA; j_gene: TRBJ2-1; v_gene: TRBV29-1; CDR3nt: TGCAGCGTTGTATTCCAGCGGGGGGGCTATGAGCAGTTCTTC; CDR3aa: CSVVFQRGGYEQFF
d_gene: TRBD1; abundance: NA; j_gene: TRBJ1-2; v_gene: TRBV29-1; CDR3nt: TGCAGCTTTTGGACAGGGGGCTATGGCTACACCTTC; CDR3aa: CSFWTGGYGYTF
d_gene: NA; abundance: few; j_gene: TRBJ2-7; v_gene: TRBV5-1; CDR3nt: TGCGCCAGCAGCGGTAACAATCCCCCAACGTACTTC; CDR3aa: CASSGNNPPTYF
d_gene: TRBD2; abundance: many; j_gene: TRBJ2-3; v_gene: TRBV6-4; CDR3nt: TGTGCCAGCAGTGAAACTAGCGGGGGTCCAGATACGCAGTATTTT; CDR3aa: CASSETSGGPDTQYF
d_gene: NA; abundance: NA; j_gene: TRBJ1-2; v_gene: TRBV25-1; CDR3nt: TGTGCCAGCAGTGCCTACTTGGGGACATTCCATGGCTACACCTTC; CDR3aa: CASSAYLGTFHGYTF
d_gene: NA; abundance: NA; j_gene: TRBJ1-5; v_gene: TRBV7-9; CDR3nt: TGTGCCAACTACGCGGTTCGCCGGCCCCAGCATTTT; CDR3aa: CANYAVRRPQHF
d_gene: NA; abundance: NA; j_gene: TRBJ2-2; v_gene: TRBV4-1; CDR3nt: TGCGCCAGCAGGTTTACGGTGGGCCCCGGGGAGCTGTTTTTT; CDR3aa: CASRFTVGPGELFF
d_gene: NA; abundance: NA; j_gene: TRBJ2-7; v_gene: TRBV27; CDR3nt: TGTGCCAGCAGGGACAGCTCCTACGAGCAGTACTTC; CDR3aa: CASRDSSYEQYF
d_gene: NA; abundance: NA; j_gene: TRBJ2-7; v_gene: TRBV13; CDR3nt: TGTGCCAGCAACCAAAACCGGGACTACGAGCAGTACTTC; CDR3aa: CASNQNRDYEQYF
d_gene: NA; abundance: NA; j_gene: TRBJ1-1; v_gene: TRBV7-8; CDR3nt: TGTGCCAGCAGCTTATCAGACAGTCCTTTGGGCACTGAAGCTTTCTTT; CDR3aa: CASSLSDSPLGTEAFF
d_gene: NA; abundance: NA; j_gene: TRBJ1-5; v_gene: TRBV19; CDR3nt: TGTGCCAGTAGTATGGAGGGGGGGCAGCCCCAGCATTTT; CDR3aa: CASSMEGGQPQHF
d_gene: TRBD1; abundance: few; j_gene: TRBJ1-1; v_gene: TRBV7-9; CDR3nt: TGTGCCAGCAGCTTAGCGAGGGGGACAGGGGCCGAGGACACTGAAGCTTTCTTT; CDR3aa: CASSLARGTGAEDTEAFF
d_gene: NA; abundance: once; j_gene: TRBJ1-6; v_gene: TRBV6-5; CDR3nt: TGTGCCAGCAGCACAGGTGTAGGGTCACCCCTCCACTTT; CDR3aa: CASSTGVGSPLHF
d_gene: NA; abundance: NA; j_gene: TRBJ2-1; v_gene: TRBV7-2; CDR3nt: TGTGCCAGCAGCTTAGGCGGAGGTGAGCAGTTCTTC; CDR3aa: CASSLGGGEQFF
d_gene: TRBD1; abundance: NA; j_gene: TRBJ2-7; v_gene: TRBV15; CDR3nt: TGTGCCACCAGCACCGGACAGGGAGACGAGCAGTACTTC; CDR3aa: CATSTGQGDEQYF
d_gene: NA; abundance: NA; j_gene: TRBJ1-2; v_gene: TRBV5-6; CDR3nt: TGTGCCAGCAGCTTGGTGACAGCTTCTAACTATGGCTACACCTTC; CDR3aa: CASSLVTASNYGYTF
d_gene: NA; abundance: few; j_gene: TRBJ1-5; v_gene: TRBV2; CDR3nt: TGTGCCAGCAGTGATAGGGGACTGAGGATCGGTGGCAATCAGCCCCAGCATTTT; CDR3aa: CASSDRGLRIGGNQPQHF
d_gene: NA; abundance: NA; j_gene: TRBJ2-7; v_gene: TRBV5-1; CDR3nt: TGCGCCAGCAGCTTCCGGGCGGGATCCTACGAGCAGTACTTC; CDR3aa: CASSFRAGSYEQYF
d_gene: TRBD2; abundance: NA; j_gene: TRBJ2-1; v_gene: TRBV5-1; CDR3nt: TGCGCCAGCAGCCTCGCGGGGGTCTACAATGAGCAGTTCTTC; CDR3aa: CASSLAGVYNEQFF
d_gene: TRBD2; abundance: NA; j_gene: TRBJ2-7; v_gene: TRBV2; CDR3nt: TGTGCCAGCAGGGGACTAGCGGCGTACGAGCAGTACTTC; CDR3aa: CASRGLAAYEQYF
d_gene: NA; abundance: few; j_gene: TRBJ2-1; v_gene: TRBV30; CDR3nt: TGTGCCTGGAGTGGGGGGTTCTCCTACAATGAGCAGTTCTTC; CDR3aa: CAWSGGFSYNEQFF
d_gene: TRBD2; abundance: NA; j_gene: TRBJ2-2; v_gene: TRBV7-8; CDR3nt: TGTGCCAGCAGTTCGCCGGGACTAGCGGTTGAGCTGTTTTTT; CDR3aa: CASSSPGLAVELFF
d_gene: NA; abundance: NA; j_gene: TRBJ2-7; v_gene: TRBV7-8; CDR3nt: TGTGCCAGCAGCTTAGCGGGGGGGCTCGAGCAGTACTTC; CDR3aa: CASSLAGGLEQYF